This record concerns one T cell receptor (beta chain) sequence. Its cognate antigen is unknown. Researchers ran the PCR with 60 Vbeta and 13 Jbeta primers. The repertoire was sequenced with immunoSEQ multiplex PCR; TCRdb's copy has only in-frame clones and lacks some. The sample has around 150,000 clones; roughly 75% are singletons. These data are taken from a study of cytomegalovirus exposure and HLA in healthy donors. Study-wide results and limits: Because they were indistinguishable, some V segments, including TRBV6-2 and TRBV6-3, were excluded. Most of the TCR beta V segments (in an earlier analysis) were productive either about 87% or about 30% of the time.

The V and J ends lost 2 bases and 7 bases, in that order; junction bases with no gene match: 8. The germline gives CDR1 SGHRS, CDR2 YFSETQ. The CDR3 contains 15 residues. Missing from this donor's record is the CMV serostatus. Sequenced: PBMCs. The source of this sequence is a man younger than 40 in good health. This sequence joins TRBV5-1 and TRBJ2-1, with 8 bases lining up with TRBD2. CDR3: CASSFGSGSGNEQFF. The CDR3 DNA reads TGCGCCAGCAGCTTTGGGAGCGGGAGTGGGAATGAGCAGTTCTTC.